The present TCR beta chain was sequenced within a study of shared clonotypes between healthy human individuals. Study in general: Aged 18 to 49, the donors were a couple of women and three men. Whole-study findings and limits: Researchers sampled only blood; tissue repertoires likely differ. Among donors, clonotype sharing was expected to be affected by sequencing depth.

Looked up from germline, CDR1 is PRHDT and CDR2 is FYEKMQ (reference sequence). The CDR3 loop spans 13 amino acids. Worth noting for this clone: The target antigen is unknown. One end of the junction is discordant with germline, which a read error may explain.

Positive CCR7 selection of CD45RO-negative cells yielded the naive CD8 cells, and terminally differentiated effector memory CD45RA+ cells were excluded. The authors ran the assay at deep level. The data were produced by immunoSEQ multiplex PCR, yet TCRdb's version contains in-frame clones alone and is incomplete. The top ten hold 24% of the sample, which has almost 700,000 clones, 92% seen once. The sample was naive CD8+ T cells sorted from blood. The V call is TRBV13, the J call TRBJ2-1, with unresolved D. The source is a man younger than 40 in good health. For the CDR3, the DNA is TGTGCCAGCAGCCTAGGTCGAGACAATGAGCAGTTCTTC. Amino acid sequence: CASSLGRDNEQFF.